Listed here is a single T cell receptor (beta chain). The antigen is not known. These data originate in a study of cytomegalovirus exposure and HLA in healthy donors. Study conclusions and caveats: The authors considered a cluster of highly shared sequence variants likely to be a sequencing artifact. The study put 150 or so TCR beta chains on its list as cytomegalovirus-associated. With later analysis, a missense DCLRE1C variant became linked to TCR beta V- and J-gene trimming.

The V gene end was trimmed by 5 bases and the J gene end by 1 base; junction bases not matched to a gene: 10. The CDR3 is made up of 17 amino acids. Germline CDR1 reads LNHNV; CDR2 reads YYDKDF (reference sequence). Donors counted as nominally healthy when sampled, yet unrecorded immune exposures were likely. Both 60 Vbeta primers and 13 Jbeta primers went into the PCR. Measured with immunoSEQ multiplex PCR; TCRdb has only the in-frame clones, and not every one. Here the sample spans some 120,000 clones, over 70% being singletons. This receptor was taken from a woman aged 50 to 60 in good health and CMV-seropositive. This chain connects TRBV15 to TRBJ2-2; 7 nucleotides align to TRBD2. The sample was PBMCs. The CDR3 DNA is TGTGCCACCAGCCTATCCCGGGGAGGGAAGAACACCGGGGAGCTGTTTTTT. Translated, it gives CATSLSRGGKNTGELFF.